A selection of T cell receptor beta chains follows, all from one sample in a study of blood T cell repertoires in COVID-19. Profiling relied on immunoSEQ multiplex PCR, and the TCRdb table lists in-frame clones only, not all of them. The data show some 70,000 clones, more than 65% seen once. Sequencing used peripheral blood. The receptors stem from a woman in her 50s with acute or convalescent COVID-19. The CDR3 runs from the conserved cysteine through the conserved F or W. Fields, in order: V gene, D gene, clone size, J gene, CDR3 protein, CDR3 DNA. A D gene is named only where the DNA matches it firmly. Clone size is given for some rows only: seen once, a few or many times, or a class if the clone is expanded.

V gene: TRBV14; D gene: -; clone size: few; J gene: TRBJ1-2; CDR3 protein: CASSQGGWRSYGYTF; CDR3 DNA: TGTGCCAGCAGCCAAGGAGGCTGGAGAAGTTATGGCTACACCTTC
V gene: TRBV4-2; D gene: TRBD2; clone size: -; J gene: TRBJ2-1; CDR3 protein: CASSQEREGNEQFF; CDR3 DNA: TGTGCCAGCAGCCAGGAGCGGGAGGGAAATGAGCAGTTCTTC
V gene: TRBV30; D gene: -; clone size: -; J gene: TRBJ1-4; CDR3 protein: CAWSLTAATNEKLFF; CDR3 DNA: TGTGCCTGGAGTTTAACAGCTGCAACTAATGAAAAACTGTTTTTT
V gene: TRBV7-8; D gene: -; clone size: -; J gene: TRBJ2-7; CDR3 protein: CASSLEGEGEQYF; CDR3 DNA: TGTGCCAGCAGCTTAGAAGGAGAGGGAGAGCAGTACTTC
V gene: TRBV6-6; D gene: -; clone size: -; J gene: TRBJ1-4; CDR3 protein: CASSFPTATNEKLFF; CDR3 DNA: TGTGCCAGCAGTTTCCCGACAGCAACTAATGAAAAACTGTTTTTT
V gene: TRBV13; D gene: TRBD2; clone size: -; J gene: TRBJ2-2; CDR3 protein: CASSDSGRKNTGELFF; CDR3 DNA: TGTGCCAGCAGCGATAGCGGGCGGAAGAACACCGGGGAGCTGTTTTTT
V gene: TRBV27; D gene: TRBD2; clone size: few; J gene: TRBJ2-5; CDR3 protein: CASSPLLRLAGDGTQYF; CDR3 DNA: TGTGCCAGCAGTCCACTCCTTAGACTAGCGGGAGATGGGACCCAGTACTTC
V gene: TRBV28; D gene: TRBD1; clone size: few; J gene: TRBJ1-3; CDR3 protein: CASQGAGVAGNTIYF; CDR3 DNA: TGTGCCAGCCAGGGGGCGGGAGTGGCTGGAAACACCATATATTTT
V gene: TRBV3-1/TRBV3-2; D gene: TRBD1; clone size: -; J gene: TRBJ2-4; CDR3 protein: CASSPGQGPGLAKNIQYF; CDR3 DNA: TGTGCCAGCAGCCCTGGACAGGGGCCGGGTCTAGCCAAAAACATTCAGTACTTC
V gene: TRBV19; D gene: -; clone size: -; J gene: TRBJ2-1; CDR3 protein: CASISQNEQFF; CDR3 DNA: TGTGCCAGTATTTCCCAAAATGAGCAGTTCTTC
V gene: TRBV29-1; D gene: TRBD1; clone size: -; J gene: TRBJ2-7; CDR3 protein: CSVAGDRGSRSSYEQYF; CDR3 DNA: TGCAGCGTTGCCGGGGACAGGGGGTCTAGGAGCTCCTACGAGCAGTACTTC
V gene: TRBV2; D gene: TRBD2; clone size: -; J gene: TRBJ2-3; CDR3 protein: CASRDSGSGTDTQYF; CDR3 DNA: TGTGCCAGCAGGGATAGCGGGAGCGGCACAGATACGCAGTATTTT
V gene: TRBV5-4; D gene: -; clone size: -; J gene: TRBJ1-5; CDR3 protein: CASSLSWQGKKGNQPQHF; CDR3 DNA: TGTGCCAGCAGCTTGTCGTGGCAGGGAAAGAAAGGCAATCAGCCCCAGCATTTT
V gene: TRBV25-1; D gene: TRBD1; clone size: few; J gene: TRBJ1-2; CDR3 protein: CASSSGQLYGYTF; CDR3 DNA: TGTGCCAGCAGTTCGGGACAGCTCTATGGCTACACCTTC
V gene: TRBV3-1/TRBV3-2; D gene: TRBD2; clone size: -; J gene: TRBJ2-1; CDR3 protein: CASSQGFWLAGDQNEQFF; CDR3 DNA: TGTGCCAGCAGCCAAGGATTTTGGTTAGCGGGGGACCAGAATGAGCAGTTCTTC
V gene: TRBV7-2; D gene: -; clone size: -; J gene: TRBJ2-5; CDR3 protein: CASSLDAGSQETQYF; CDR3 DNA: TGTGCCAGCAGCTTAGACGCAGGAAGCCAAGAGACCCAGTACTTC
V gene: TRBV5-1; D gene: -; clone size: -; J gene: TRBJ1-2; CDR3 protein: CASSLDSLDYGYTF; CDR3 DNA: TGCGCCAGCAGCTTGGACTCGCTAGACTATGGCTACACCTTC
V gene: TRBV11-2; D gene: -; clone size: once; J gene: TRBJ2-3; CDR3 protein: CASSRGSYSTDTQYF; CDR3 DNA: TGTGCCAGCAGCCGGGGTTCCTACAGCACAGATACGCAGTATTTT
V gene: TRBV7-9; D gene: -; clone size: -; J gene: TRBJ1-1; CDR3 protein: CASRETGTEAFF; CDR3 DNA: TGTGCCAGCAGAGAAACGGGGACTGAAGCTTTCTTT
V gene: TRBV30; D gene: -; clone size: many; J gene: TRBJ1-2; CDR3 protein: CAWRRGMDNYGYTF; CDR3 DNA: TGTGCCTGGAGACGAGGGATGGATAACTATGGCTACACCTTC
V gene: TRBV9; D gene: TRBD2; clone size: -; J gene: TRBJ2-3; CDR3 protein: CASSVEGLPDTQYF; CDR3 DNA: TGTGCCAGCAGCGTAGAGGGACTACCAGATACGCAGTATTTT
V gene: TRBV28; D gene: -; clone size: -; J gene: TRBJ1-1; CDR3 protein: CASSLTLGRGNTEAFF; CDR3 DNA: TGTGCCAGCAGTTTAACCCTCGGCAGGGGGAACACTGAAGCTTTCTTT
V gene: TRBV7-9; D gene: -; clone size: -; J gene: TRBJ1-4; CDR3 protein: CASSFGGRGNEKLFF; CDR3 DNA: TGTGCCAGCAGCTTCGGAGGGCGGGGGAATGAAAAACTGTTTTTT
V gene: TRBV5-6; D gene: TRBD2; clone size: -; J gene: TRBJ2-2; CDR3 protein: CASSLERAGGLFGELFF; CDR3 DNA: TGTGCCAGCAGCTTGGAAAGGGCGGGAGGACTTTTCGGGGAGCTGTTTTTT
V gene: TRBV28; D gene: TRBD1; clone size: once; J gene: TRBJ1-5; CDR3 protein: CASTHPGQGILSNQPQHF; CDR3 DNA: TGTGCCAGCACCCACCCCGGACAGGGGATTTTAAGCAATCAGCCCCAGCATTTT
V gene: TRBV10-3; D gene: -; clone size: few; J gene: TRBJ2-7; CDR3 protein: CAISDPQTATYEQYF; CDR3 DNA: TGTGCCATCAGTGACCCGCAGACAGCTACCTACGAGCAGTACTTC
V gene: TRBV7-2; D gene: TRBD2; clone size: once; J gene: TRBJ2-1; CDR3 protein: CASSYFGGGQFF; CDR3 DNA: TGTGCCAGCAGCTACTTCGGGGGGGGGCAGTTCTTC